This paragraph reports one T cell receptor beta chain. Its cognate antigen is unknown. Reverse transcription of extracted RNA yielded cDNA, which provided the sequencing template. The protocol was immunoSEQ multiplex PCR, while the TCRdb copy is restricted to in-frame clones and leaves out a portion. The table has 6,500 to 8,000 clones, approximately 50% seen once. This sample was taken from a study of CD8+ T cells in alopecia areata. Study-wide background: Twice a day, 5 to 10 mg of oral tofacitinib was administered to treated patients. Broader study findings: TCR sharing was clearer in mice than between patients, perhaps partly owing to patient HLA diversity. Higher clonality was seen in lesional scalp than in normal scalp, especially in alopecia totalis/universalis.

From alopecia areata patients, lesional scalp punch biopsies and peripheral blood were collected. The specimen was skin, collected at week 0. The clonotype comes from a human donor with alopecia areata.

The DNA for the CDR3 is TGTGCCAGCAGAATCTTTAGCGGGGTGAACACCGGGGAGCTGTTTTTT. This codes for CASRIFSGVNTGELFF. The chain carries TRBV6-6 and TRBJ2-2, with 8 bases that match TRBD2. The CDR3 runs to 16 residues. After removal of 6 bases from V and 1 base from J, the junction contained 7 bases not matched to a gene. Germline lookup yields CDR1 MNHNY and CDR2 SVGAGI (reference sequence).